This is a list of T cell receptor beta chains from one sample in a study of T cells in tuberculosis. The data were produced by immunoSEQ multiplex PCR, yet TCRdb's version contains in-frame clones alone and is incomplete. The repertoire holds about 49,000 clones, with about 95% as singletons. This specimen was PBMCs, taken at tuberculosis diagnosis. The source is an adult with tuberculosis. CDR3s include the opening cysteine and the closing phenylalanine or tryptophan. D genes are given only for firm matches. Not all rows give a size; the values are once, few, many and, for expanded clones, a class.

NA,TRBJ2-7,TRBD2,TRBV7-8,TGTGCCAGCAGCTCGGGGGGGGGCACCTACGAGCAGTACTTC,CASSSGGGTYEQYF
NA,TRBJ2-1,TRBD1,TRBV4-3,TGCGCCAGCAGCCGGGCAGGGGGTGGAGATGAGCAGTTCTTC,CASSRAGGGDEQFF
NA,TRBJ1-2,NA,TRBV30,TGTGCCTGGAGTGTTGACAGGCCAACATTAGGGGCTAACTATGGCTACACCTTC,CAWSVDRPTLGANYGYTF
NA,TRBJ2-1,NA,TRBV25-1,TGTGCCAGCAGTGAGTCCGGGGGTTCCTACAATGAGCAGTTCTTC,CASSESGGSYNEQFF
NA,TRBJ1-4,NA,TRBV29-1,TGCAGCGCCGGTCGAGGGGGTGAAAAACTGTTTTTT,CSAGRGGEKLFF
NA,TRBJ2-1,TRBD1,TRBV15,TGTGCCACCAGCAGAGACCCCCGGACAGGGCATTCCTACAATGAGCAGTTCTTC,CATSRDPRTGHSYNEQFF
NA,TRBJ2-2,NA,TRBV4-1,TGCGCCAGCAGCCAAGCCGCGGACACTGTGAACACCGGGGAGCTGTTTTTT,CASSQAADTVNTGELFF
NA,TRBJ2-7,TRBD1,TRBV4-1,TGCGCCAGCAGCCAAGTTCCGGGACAGGTCTACGAGCAGTACTTC,CASSQVPGQVYEQYF
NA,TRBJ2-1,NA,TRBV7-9,TGTGCCAGCACCAGCGGCTCCTACAATGAGCAGTTCTTC,CASTSGSYNEQFF
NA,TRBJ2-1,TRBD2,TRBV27,TGTGCCAGCAGTTTAATCTCCAGCGGGGCTTTCCAGTTCTTC,CASSLISSGAFQFF
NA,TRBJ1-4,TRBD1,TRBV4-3,TGCGCCAGCAGCCATTCAGGCCTAGGGACAGGCGGGGAAAAACTGTTTTTT,CASSHSGLGTGGEKLFF
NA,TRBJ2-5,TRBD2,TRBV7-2,TGTGCCAGCAGCGGCGGGACTAGCGGGAAAGAGACCCAGTACTTC,CASSGGTSGKETQYF
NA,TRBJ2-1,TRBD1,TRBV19,TGTGCCAGTAGTTTCCGGGACAGCGGTTACAATGAGCAGTTCTTC,CASSFRDSGYNEQFF
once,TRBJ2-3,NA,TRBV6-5,TGTGCCAGCAGCACCCAGAGCACAGATACGCAGTATTTT,CASSTQSTDTQYF
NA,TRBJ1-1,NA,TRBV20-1,TGCAGTGCTAGCTACCCCGCTTTCTTT,CSASYPAFF
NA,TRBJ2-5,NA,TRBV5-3,TGTGCCAGAAAACCAGGGATGCAGACCCAGTACTTC,CARKPGMQTQYF
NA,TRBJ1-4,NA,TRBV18,TGTGCCAGCTCACCATATGGCACCAAACATGAAAAACTGTTTTTT,CASSPYGTKHEKLFF
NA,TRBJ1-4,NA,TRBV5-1,TGCGCCAGCAGCTTGGAGGACTTCACAACTAATGAAAAACTGTTTTTT,CASSLEDFTTNEKLFF
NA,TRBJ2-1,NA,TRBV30,TGTGCCTGGAGTTGGAGCTCCTACAATGAGCAGTTCTTC,CAWSWSSYNEQFF
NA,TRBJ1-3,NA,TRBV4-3,TGCGCCAGCAGCCAAGAAGCAGCCGGCCGGAGCTCTGGAAACACCATATATTTT,CASSQEAAGRSSGNTIYF
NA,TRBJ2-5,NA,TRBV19,TGTGCCAGTAGTATCTCCAGGGTATCAGAGACCCAGTACTTC,CASSISRVSETQYF
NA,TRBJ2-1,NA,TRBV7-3,TGTGCCAGCAGCTTAGGGACTTCTAAGTTCTTC,CASSLGTSKFF
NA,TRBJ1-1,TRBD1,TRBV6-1,TGTGCCAGCAGTGAACGGGACAGGGCTGAAGCTTTCTTT,CASSERDRAEAFF
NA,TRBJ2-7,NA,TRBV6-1,TGTGCCAGCACCCTAGAGCACTTCGCCTACGAGCAGTACTTC,CASTLEHFAYEQYF
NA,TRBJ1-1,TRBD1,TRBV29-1,TGCAGCGCCCTAGACAGGGTTAAGTTGACTGAAGCTTTCTTT,CSALDRVKLTEAFF
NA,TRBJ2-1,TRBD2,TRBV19,TGTGCCAGTAGTATCCCCCTAGCGGGCGGGGTTGAGCAGTTCTTC,CASSIPLAGGVEQFF
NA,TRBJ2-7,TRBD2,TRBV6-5,TGTGCCAGCAGTTACTCGTCTAGCGGGAGCGGCGAGCAGTACTTC,CASSYSSSGSGEQYF
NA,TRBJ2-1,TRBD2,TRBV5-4,TGTGCCAGCAGCTTGGGACTAGCGGGGATATACAATGAGCAGTTCTTC,CASSLGLAGIYNEQFF
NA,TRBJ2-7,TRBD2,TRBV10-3,TGTGCCACCTCACTAGCGGCCGGGGACGAGCAGTACTTC,CATSLAAGDEQYF
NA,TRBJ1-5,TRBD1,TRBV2,TGTGCCAGCAGTGACGGGACAGCCTCCAATCAGCCCCAGCATTTT,CASSDGTASNQPQHF
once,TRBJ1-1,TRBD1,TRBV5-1,TGCGCCAGCAGCCAGGGGGTACTAATGAACACTGAAGCTTTCTTT,CASSQGVLMNTEAFF
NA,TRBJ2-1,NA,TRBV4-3,TGCGCCAGCAGCCGCGTGCAGGATGAGCAGTTCTTC,CASSRVQDEQFF
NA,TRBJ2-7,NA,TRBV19,TGTGCCAGTAGTATAGATCCTAGTTCCTACGAGCAGTACTTC,CASSIDPSSYEQYF
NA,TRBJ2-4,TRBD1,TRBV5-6,TGTGCCAGCAGCTTCGGACAGGGGGGAAACATTCAGTACTTC,CASSFGQGGNIQYF
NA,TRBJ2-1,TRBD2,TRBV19,TGTGCCAGTAGTATAGCCCTACGGGGACTAGCGGGGACCAATGAGCAGTTCTTC,CASSIALRGLAGTNEQFF
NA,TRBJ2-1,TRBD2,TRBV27,TGTGCCAGCGCTGGACTAGCGGGAGTGTATGAGCAGTTCTTC,CASAGLAGVYEQFF
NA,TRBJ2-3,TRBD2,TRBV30,TGTGCCTGGAGTTCGGCTAGCGGGAGACCAGATACGCAGTATTTT,CAWSSASGRPDTQYF
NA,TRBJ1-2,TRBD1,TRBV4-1,TGCGCCAGCAGCCAAGTGGCGAGGGGGCCGGGCTATGGCTACACCTTC,CASSQVARGPGYGYTF
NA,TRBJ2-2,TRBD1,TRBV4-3,TGCGCCAGCAGCATCCGGGACAGGCCGAACACCGGGGAGCTGTTTTTT,CASSIRDRPNTGELFF
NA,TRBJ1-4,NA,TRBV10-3,TGTGCCATCAGTGTGGGAGTTAATGAAAAACTGTTTTTT,CAISVGVNEKLFF
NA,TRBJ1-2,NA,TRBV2,TGTGCCAGCAGTGAAAATATCAGGACTTCCTATGGCTACACCTTC,CASSENIRTSYGYTF
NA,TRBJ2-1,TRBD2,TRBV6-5,TGTGCCAGCAGTTCCAGCGGGGCCTCCTACAATGAGCAGTTCTTC,CASSSSGASYNEQFF
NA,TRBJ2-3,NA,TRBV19,TGTGCCAGTAGTATGGCGGTTGGAGGTACAGATACGCAGTATTTT,CASSMAVGGTDTQYF
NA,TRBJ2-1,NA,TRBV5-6,TGTGCCAGCAGCTTAACCGGGGGCTACAATGAGCAGTTCTTC,CASSLTGGYNEQFF
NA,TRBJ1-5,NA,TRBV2,TGTGCCAGCACTGGTTTGGCCAATCAGCCCCAGCATTTT,CASTGLANQPQHF
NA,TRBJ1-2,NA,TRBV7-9,TGTGCCAGCAGCCAAGGGGGGGATCCCTATGGCTACACCTTC,CASSQGGDPYGYTF
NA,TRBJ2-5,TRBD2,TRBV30,TGTGCCTGGACTAGCGGGAGGAGACAAGAGACCCAGTACTTC,CAWTSGRRQETQYF
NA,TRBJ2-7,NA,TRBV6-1,TGTGCCAGCAGTCTAGGGGGTCAGATCGAGCAGTACTTC,CASSLGGQIEQYF
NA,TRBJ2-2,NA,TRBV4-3,TGCGCCAGCAGCCAGGGCCTACAGAACACCGGGGAGCTGTTTTTT,CASSQGLQNTGELFF
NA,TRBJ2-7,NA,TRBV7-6,TGTGCCAGCAGCTTAGCGCCAGGTCCGTACGAGCAGTACTTC,CASSLAPGPYEQYF
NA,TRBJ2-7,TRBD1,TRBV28,TGTGCCAGCAGTTTACGCCAATTGGGACAGCTCGAGCAGTACTTC,CASSLRQLGQLEQYF
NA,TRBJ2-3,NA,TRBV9,TGTGCCAGCAGCGTGATCGAACTCACAGATACGCAGTATTTT,CASSVIELTDTQYF
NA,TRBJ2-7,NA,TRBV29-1,TGCAGCGTTGAAGAGGTAAGGCCCGGGAGCTCCTACGAGCAGTACTTC,CSVEEVRPGSSYEQYF
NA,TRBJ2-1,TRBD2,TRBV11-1,TGTGCCAGCAGCGACACTAGCGCGAACTCCTACAATGAGCAGTTCTTC,CASSDTSANSYNEQFF
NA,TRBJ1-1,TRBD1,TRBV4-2,TGTGCCAGCAGCCCAGAAAGAGGCCAGGACAGGTTTATCATCATGAACACTGAAGCTTTCTTT,CASSPERGQDRFIIMNTEAFF
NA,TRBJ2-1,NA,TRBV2,TGTGCCAGCACAGTTTCTCGAGGAGGGTTCATGGGCAATGAGCAGTTCTTC,CASTVSRGGFMGNEQFF
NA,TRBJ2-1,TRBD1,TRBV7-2,TGTGCCAGTAATCGGGACAGGGCATACAATGAGCAGTTCTTC,CASNRDRAYNEQFF
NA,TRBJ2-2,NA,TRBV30,TGTGCCTGGAGTTTGTCGGCCGGGGAGCTGTTTTTT,CAWSLSAGELFF
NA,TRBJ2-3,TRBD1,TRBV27,TGTGCCAGCAGTTTAATTGGACAGGGGGCCAAGACAGATACGCAGTATTTT,CASSLIGQGAKTDTQYF